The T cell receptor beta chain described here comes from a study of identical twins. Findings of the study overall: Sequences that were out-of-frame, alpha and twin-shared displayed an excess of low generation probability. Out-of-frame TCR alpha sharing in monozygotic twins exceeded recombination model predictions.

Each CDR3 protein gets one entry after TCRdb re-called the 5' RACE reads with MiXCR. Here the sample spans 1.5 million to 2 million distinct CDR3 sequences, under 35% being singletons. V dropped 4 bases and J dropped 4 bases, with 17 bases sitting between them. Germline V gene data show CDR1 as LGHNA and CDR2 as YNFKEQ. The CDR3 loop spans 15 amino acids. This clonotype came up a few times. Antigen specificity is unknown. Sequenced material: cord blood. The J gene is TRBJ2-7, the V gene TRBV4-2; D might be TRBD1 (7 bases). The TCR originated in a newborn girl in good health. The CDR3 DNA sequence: TGTGCCAGCAGCCTGTTTGGAGGGGGCGGATACGAGCAGTACTTC. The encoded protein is CASSLFGGGGYEQYF.